This TCR beta chain is drawn from a study of cytomegalovirus exposure and HLA in healthy donors. Trimming left V 2 bases short and J 0 bases short, with 15 bases between. Germline V gene data show CDR1 as SGHRS and CDR2 as YFSETQ. The CDR3 spans 16 residues. Use of 60 Vbeta and 13 Jbeta primers characterized the PCR. Some clones are missing from TCRdb's copy, which holds only in-frame ones; the method was immunoSEQ multiplex PCR. The sample lists more than 50,000 clones; about two thirds were seen once. Remarks on this clone: What it binds is not known.

Study-wide points: V- and J-gene trimming in TCR beta was tied to a missense DCLRE1C variant by an analysis performed later.

Source material: PBMCs. This TCR was recovered from a woman aged 50 to 60 in good health and CMV-seropositive. The V and J genes are TRBV5-1 and TRBJ2-7; D gene uncertain. The CDR3 DNA sequence: TGCGCCAGCAGCTTCTCCTTGGGTAGGAGCTCCTACGAGCAGTACTTC. The encoded protein is CASSFSLGRSSYEQYF.